These 25 T cell receptor beta chains came from one sample sequenced in a study of blood T cell repertoires in COVID-19. Some clones are missing from TCRdb's copy, which holds only in-frame ones; the method was immunoSEQ multiplex PCR. The data show 50,000 or so clones, more than 75% seen once. Sequencing was carried out using peripheral blood. These receptor sequences come from a woman older than 75 with acute or convalescent COVID-19.

This chain uses TRBV24-1 with TRBJ2-2; 9 bases line up with TRBD1. Looked up from germline, CDR1 is KGHDR and CDR2 is SFDVKD. Unmatched junction bases numbered 12, after V lost 3 bases and J lost 5 bases. The CDR3 is 18 residues long. In DNA, the CDR3 is TGTGCCACCAGTGATCCCCGGGGAGACAGGGGGAATACCGGGGAGCTGTTTTTT. This translates into CATSDPRGDRGNTGELFF.

V and J are TRBV19 and TRBJ2-6; D is perhaps TRBD2 (6 bases). Germline values: CDR1 LNHDA, CDR2 SQIVND (reference sequence). The CDR3 covers 17 residues. V lost 8 bases and J lost 0, with 17 bases in between. The DNA for the CDR3 is TGTGCCAGTTTCTCCCGGGACTTCAGCTCTGGGGCCAACGTCCTGACTTTC. This codes for CASFSRDFSSGANVLTF.

The chain carries TRBV12-3 or TRBV12-4 and TRBJ2-1; D is uncertain. CDR3 length: 12 residues. The V end was cut by 8 bases, the J end by 8 bases, with 13 bases between. The CDR3 DNA is TGTGCCAGCTGTCAGGTTATCGATGAGCAGTTCTTC. Amino acids: CASCQVIDEQFF.

The V gene is TRBV5-1, the J gene TRBJ1-6, with D possibly being TRBD1 (6 bases). Germline lookup yields CDR1 SGHRS and CDR2 YFSETQ. V was pared by 7 bases and J by 5 bases, with 19 bases between. The CDR3 is made up of 16 amino acids. The CDR3 loop reads CASAAQGQTNNSPLHF. The CDR3 DNA is TGCGCCAGCGCCGCTCAAGGACAGACCAATAATTCACCCCTCCACTTT.

This clone was observed once. The rearrangement uses TRBV5-5 and TRBJ2-1; tentative D call: TRBD2 (5 bases). V was clipped by 2 bases and J by 1 base, with 10 bases between them. Germline loops: CDR1 SGHKS, CDR2 YYEKEE (reference sequence). The CDR3 contains 15 residues. The CDR3 sequence: CASSLAVFSYNEQFF. The CDR3 nucleotides are TGTGCCAGCAGCTTAGCGGTCTTTTCCTACAATGAGCAGTTCTTC.

V is TRBV6-5 and J is TRBJ1-6; 8 nucleotides agree with TRBD1. V was pared by 5 bases and J by 7 bases, with 7 bases of the junction left unmatched. The germline V gene encodes CDR1 MNHEY and CDR2 SVGAGI. The CDR3 loop spans 15 amino acids. Here the CDR3 reads CASSSAGTGNSPLHF. CDR3 DNA sequence: TGTGCCAGCAGTAGCGCCGGGACAGGAAATTCACCCCTCCACTTT.

J is TRBJ1-3 and V is TRBV5-1, with unresolved D. Germline assignment: CDR1 SGHRS and CDR2 YFSETQ. The V end was cut by 0 bases, the J end by 2 bases, with 6 bases between. This CDR3 has 14 residues. This chain's CDR3 is CASSLGHTGNTIYF. The CDR3 nucleotides read TGCGCCAGCAGCTTGGGACATACTGGAAACACCATATATTTT.

This rearrangement joins TRBV7-3 to TRBJ2-5, with D possibly TRBD2 on 5 matching bases. Trimming pared 0 bases from V and 3 bases from J, leaving 5 bases between. CDR3 length: 13 residues. Germline V lookup: CDR1 SGHTA, CDR2 FQGTGA. The CDR3 sequence is CASSLTSEETQYF. CDR3 nucleotide sequence: TGTGCCAGCAGCTTAACTAGCGAAGAGACCCAGTACTTC.

The V gene is TRBV12-3 or TRBV12-4, the J gene TRBJ1-2; possible D gene TRBD1, 6 bases. Trimming took 6 bases from V and 8 from J, leaving 16 bases between them. This CDR3 is built from 13 residues. The chain's CDR3 is CASSTGSVVGYTF. The CDR3 DNA follows: TGTGCCAGCAGCACAGGGTCCGTAGTCGGCTACACCTTC.

The chain has TRBV14 and TRBJ1-1; D not certain. There are 15 residues in the CDR3. Trimming shortened V by 0 bases and J by 0 bases, and 8 bases separated the two germline ends. The germline V gene encodes CDR1 SGHDN and CDR2 FVKESK. CDR3 sequence: CASSQEMGLNTEAFF. CDR3 DNA: TGTGCCAGCAGCCAAGAAATGGGCCTGAACACTGAAGCTTTCTTT. The full variable domain, rest sourced from reference TRBV14 and TRBJ1-1, is EAGVTQFPSHSVIEKGQTVTLRCDPISGHDNLYWYRRVMGKEIKFLLHFVKESKQDESGMPNNRFLAERTGGTYSTLKVQPAELEDSGVYFCASSQEMGLNTEAFFGQGTRLTVV.

V usage is TRBV27 and J usage is TRBJ2-7, with D perhaps TRBD1 (6 bases). The V and J ends lost 4 bases and 6 bases respectively, with 16 bases between them. The germline V gene has CDR1 MNHEY and CDR2 SMNVEV (reference sequence). This CDR3 region has 14 residues. CDR3 loop: CASSSGTTTGEQYF. CDR3 sequence (DNA): TGTGCCAGCAGTTCCGGGACAACAACGGGCGAGCAGTACTTC.

This chain joins TRBV7-3 and TRBJ2-1; TRBD2 matches 9 bases. This CDR3 spans 16 amino acids. Losses at the gene ends were 5 bases for V and 0 bases for J; bases not matched to a gene: 5. Germline loops: CDR1 SGHTA, CDR2 FQGTGA. DNA of the CDR3: TGTGCCAGCAGCCTTAGCGGGAGTAGCTCCTACAATGAGCAGTTCTTC. It translates to CASSLSGSSSYNEQFF.

This sequence joins TRBV11-1 and TRBJ2-7; D might be TRBD1 (6 bases). V dropped 3 bases and J dropped 4 bases, with 10 bases sitting between them. Germline V gene lookup returns CDR1 SGHAT and CDR2 FQDESV (reference sequence). The CDR3 is made up of 13 amino acids. DNA of the CDR3: TGTGCCAGCAGCTTCGACAGGAATTACGAGCAGTACGTC. Translation: CASSFDRNYEQYV.

V and J are TRBV6-1 and TRBJ2-1; 9 nucleotides match TRBD2. The CDR3 extends over 16 amino acids. Trimming removed 4 bases from V and 2 bases from J; junction bases left unmatched: 6. Germline-derived CDR1 and CDR2 are MNHNS and SASEGT. The CDR3 DNA is TGTGCCAGCAGTGCTATTAGCGGGAGTCCCTACAATGAGCAGTTCTTC. Translated: CASSAISGSPYNEQFF.

The gene calls are TRBV3-1 (or the pseudogene TRBV3-2) and TRBJ2-5; 14 nucleotides agree with TRBD2. Germline-derived CDR1 and CDR2 are LGHDT and YNNKEL (reference sequence). This CDR3 has 16 amino acids. The ends lost 4 bases at V and 5 bases at J; junction bases unmatched: 6. The DNA for the CDR3 is TGTGCCAGCAGCCCCCGGACTAGCGGGAGGTTGGAGACCCAGTACTTC. Protein product: CASSPRTSGRLETQYF.

This clone was picked up one time. V usage is TRBV3-1 (or the pseudogene TRBV3-2) and J usage is TRBJ1-1; D uncertain. Trimming shortened V by 1 base and J by 6 bases, and 6 bases separated the two germline ends. The CDR3 sequence is 12 residues long. The germline gives CDR1 LGHDT, CDR2 YNNKEL (reference sequence). The CDR3 protein is CASSQGRAEAFF. The CDR3 nucleotides are TGTGCCAGCAGCCAAGGCCGAGCTGAAGCTTTCTTT.

The genes are TRBV3-1 (or the pseudogene TRBV3-2) and TRBJ2-7; D possibly corresponds to TRBD2 (6 bases). CDR3 length equals 14 residues. V lost 3 bases to trimming and J lost 2 bases, with 11 bases between them. CDR1 is LGHDT and CDR2 is YNNKEL in the germline V gene (reference sequence). The CDR3 DNA reads as TGTGCCAGCAGCCATAGCGGACTCACCTACGAGCAGTACTTC. The encoded protein is CASSHSGLTYEQYF.

The V call is TRBV7-2, the J call TRBJ2-1, with 7 bases that match TRBD1. CDR1 is SGHTA, CDR2 FQGNSA, per germline. The CDR3 loop spans 14 amino acids. The V segment lost 1 base and the J segment 6 bases; nucleotides outside the gene matches: 3. The CDR3 sequence is CASSLDPGGNEQFF. In nucleotides, the CDR3 is TGTGCCAGCAGCTTAGATCCAGGGGGCAATGAGCAGTTCTTC.

This chain connects TRBV30 to TRBJ1-1; maybe TRBD1 (6 bases). CDR1 is GTSNPN and CDR2 is SVGIG in the germline V gene (reference sequence). This CDR3 comprises 13 residues. Trimming took off 1 base at V and 0 bases at J, with 6 bases between the two ends. The DNA for the CDR3 is TGTGCCTGGAGTGGACAGGTGAACACTGAAGCTTTCTTT. It specifies CAWSGQVNTEAFF.

This clone appeared a single time. CDR3 region: CASSQDPAVDTQYF. Written as DNA, the CDR3 is TGTGCCAGCAGCCAAGATCCAGCGGTAGATACGCAGTATTTT. The chain has TRBV3-1 (or the pseudogene TRBV3-2) and TRBJ2-3, with D perhaps TRBD2 (5 bases). Trimming removed 0 bases from V and 5 bases from J, with 9 bases in between. Germline loops: CDR1 LGHDT, CDR2 YNNKEL (reference sequence). This CDR3 contains 14 residues.

This chain joins TRBV30 and TRBJ2-7, with D unresolved. Trimming pared 2 bases from V and 2 bases from J, leaving 10 bases between. CDR3 length: 13 amino acids. The germline gives CDR1 GTSNPN, CDR2 SVGIG (reference sequence). CDR3 sequence: CAWSRSETYEQYF. The CDR3 nucleotides read TGTGCCTGGAGTCGTTCGGAGACCTACGAGCAGTACTTC. Full variable domain (remainder filled in from reference TRBV30 and TRBJ2-7): SQTIHQWPATLVQPVGSPLSLECTVEGTSNPNLYWYRQAAGRGLQLLFYSVGIGQISSEVPQNLSASRPQDRQFILSSKKLLLSDSGFYLCAWSRSETYEQYFGPGTRLTVT.

The chain carries TRBV18 and TRBJ1-2, with D perhaps TRBD1 (6 bases). The CDR3 contains 15 residues. Trimming removed 0 bases at V and 4 bases at J, with 12 bases between. Germline-derived CDR1 and CDR2 are KGHSH and LQKENI. The DNA of the CDR3 is TGTGCCAGCTCACCACCCTTACAGGGCGGCTATGGCTACACCTTC. It encodes CASSPPLQGGYGYTF.

The chain has TRBV21-1 and TRBJ2-1; TRBD1 reflects the table's D call only, with no check against the DNA. TRBV21-1 is labeled a pseudogene. The CDR3 covers 18 residues. CDR3 residues: CASSKACYRVGSYNEQFF. CDR3 bases: TGTGCCAGCAGCAAAGCATGCTACAGGGTGGGCTCCTACAATGAGCAGTTCTTC.

The CDR3 DNA reads as TGTGCCAGCAGCTCCGCGGGTGGTGAGCAGTTCTTC. Its translation is CASSSAGGEQFF. This rearrangement joins TRBV3-1 (or the pseudogene TRBV3-2) to TRBJ2-1; D perhaps matches TRBD2 (5 bases). Germline V gene data show CDR1 as LGHDT and CDR2 as YNNKEL (reference sequence). The CDR3 is 12 amino acids. The V end was cut by 5 bases, the J end by 9 bases, with 11 bases between.

The chain combines TRBV29-1 with TRBJ1-1, with a tentative D call TRBD1 (5 bases). There are 13 residues in the CDR3. In germline, CDR1 is SQVTM, CDR2 ANQGSEA. V shed 3 bases and J shed 0 bases, with 8 bases lying between them. In nucleotides, the CDR3 is TGCAGCGTTGATTGGGGGGTGAACACTGAAGCTTTCTTT. This sequence encodes CSVDWGVNTEAFF. Filled out from reference TRBV29-1 and TRBJ1-1, the complete variable domain reads SAVISQKPSRDICQRGTSLTIQCQVDSQVTMMFWYRQQPGQSLTLIATANQGSEATYESGFVIDKFPISRPNLTFSTLTVSNMSPEDSSIYLCSVDWGVNTEAFFGQGTRLTVV.